The next 23 T cell receptor beta chains were all read from a single sample in a study of blood T cells in healthy people across ages. The use of a sample-barcoded 5' primer and a J-beta primer mix characterized a second PCR of roughly 6 to 11 cycles. TCRdb analysed the 5' RACE reads with MiXCR anew, one entry per CDR3 protein. The sample comprises 1.5 million to 2 million distinct CDR3 sequences, about 39% of which are singletons, and 23% rests with the top ten. The specimen was blood. Receptors originate from a human donor in good health.

This clonotype has just a few counts. V is TRBV7-9 and J is TRBJ1-6; D remains unclear. The CDR3 consists of 14 residues. Trimming left V 2 bases short and J 7 bases short, with 9 bases between. Germline-derived CDR1 and CDR2 are SEHNR and FQNEAQ (reference sequence). The CDR3 here is CASSLSGINSPLHF. The CDR3 region has the DNA TGTGCCAGCAGCTTATCCGGGATCAATTCACCCCTCCACTTT.

V gene TRBV20-1 combines with J gene TRBJ2-1; weak D call: TRBD2 (6 bases). V lost 3 bases and J 0 bases, leaving 9 bases between the germline ends. Germline assignment: CDR1 DFQATT and CDR2 SNEGSKA (reference sequence). The CDR3 spans 14 residues. CDR3 coding DNA: TGCAGTGCTAGTCTGGGGGGCTCCTACAATGAGCAGTTCTTC. It is translated as CSASLGGSYNEQFF.

The V gene is TRBV12-3 or TRBV12-4, the J gene TRBJ1-5, with D possibly TRBD1 on 6 matching bases. Deletions cut 3 bases from V and 6 bases from J, with 18 bases between. This CDR3 spans 16 amino acids. CDR3 amino acids: CASSFVLGASFQPQHF. The CDR3 DNA sequence: TGTGCCAGCAGTTTTGTTTTGGGGGCAAGCTTTCAGCCCCAGCATTTT.

This clonotype was detected a few times. The J gene is TRBJ2-4, the V gene TRBV2; D gene ambiguous. V lost 7 bases to trimming and J lost 2 bases, with 9 bases between them. This CDR3 contains 13 residues. Germline V gene sequence: CDR1 SNHLY, CDR2 FYNNEI. CDR3 sequence reads: CASTVRSKNIQYF. CDR3 DNA: TGTGCCAGCACCGTACGGTCCAAAAACATTCAGTACTTC.

In its sample, this clonotype was seen a few times. The rearrangement links TRBV7-9 to TRBJ1-4; 8 bases map to TRBD1. Germline assignment: CDR1 SEHNR and CDR2 FQNEAQ (reference sequence). J was trimmed by 8 bases and V by 6 bases; bases with no gene match: 11. The CDR3 extends over 15 amino acids. The CDR3: CASRQQGGSEEKLFF. The CDR3 DNA is TGTGCCAGCAGGCAACAGGGGGGCTCTGAGGAAAAACTGTTTTTT.

This clonotype was detected only a few times. This may come from a read error, since a much larger clone is one base off. V and J are TRBV5-6 and TRBJ1-2, with 9 bases that match TRBD1. Germline assignment: CDR1 SGHDT and CDR2 YYEEEE. The CDR3 runs 14 residues. The CDR3 DNA follows: TGTGTCAGCAGCTTGGGGACAGGGCCCTATGGCTACACCTTC. Encoded protein: CVSSLGTGPYGYTF.

As DNA, the CDR3 is TGTGCCAGCAGCCGACAAGACAACTATGGCTACACCTTC. It translates to CASSRQDNYGYTF. The chain combines TRBV6-5 with TRBJ1-2, with D hard to call. Trimming shortened V by 6 bases and J by 2 bases, and 10 bases separated the two germline ends. CDR1 is MNHEY, CDR2 SVGAGI, per germline. The CDR3 is 13 amino acids.

This clonotype has a handful of counts. The V gene is TRBV9, the J gene TRBJ1-4; D is perhaps TRBD1 (5 bases). The germline V and J ends were trimmed by 3 bases and 11 bases, with 17 bases remaining between them. The CDR3 spans 14 residues. Germline-derived CDR1 and CDR2 are SGDLS and YYNGEE. The CDR3 is CASSADVQPGKLFF. The CDR3 DNA sequence: TGTGCCAGCAGCGCGGACGTCCAGCCAGGGAAACTGTTTTTT. The full variable domain, its missing parts supplied by reference TRBV9 and TRBJ1-4, is DSGVTQTPKHLITATGQRVTLRCSPRSGDLSVYWYQQSLDQGLQFLIQYYNGEERAKGNILERFSAQQFPDLHSELNLSSLELGDSALYFCASSADVQPGKLFFGSGTQLSVL.

This chain uses TRBV7-2 with TRBJ1-2; 10 nucleotides agree with TRBD1. This CDR3 is built from 16 residues. Germline-derived CDR1 and CDR2 are SGHTA and FQGNSA. V lost 5 bases and J lost 5; bases outside the gene matches: 11. The CDR3 is CASSPGTGAQWYGYTF. The CDR3 DNA follows: TGTGCCAGCAGCCCTGGGACAGGGGCGCAATGGTATGGCTACACCTTC. Full variable domain (missing parts from reference TRBV7-2 and TRBJ1-2): GAGVSQSPSNKVTEKGKDVELRCDPISGHTALYWYRQSLGQGLEFLIYFQGNSAPDKSGLPSDRFSAERTGGSVSTLTIQRTQQEDSAVYLCASSPGTGAQWYGYTFGSGTRLTVV.

CDR3 amino acids: CASSLTILGRHNYGYTF. CDR3 in DNA: TGTGCCAGCAGCCTGACCATCTTAGGACGGCACAACTATGGCTACACCTTC. The rearrangement links TRBV27 to TRBJ1-2; D not certain. Germline V gene lookup returns CDR1 MNHEY and CDR2 SMNVEV (reference sequence). The ends were cut back, 6 bases at V and 2 bases at J, with 22 bases in the middle. This CDR3 has 17 residues.

This chain joins TRBV6-2 or TRBV6-3 and TRBJ2-7; perhaps TRBD1 as D (6 bases). CDR3 length: 13 residues. The V end was cut by 7 bases, the J end by 1 base, with 11 bases between. Germline CDR1 and CDR2: MNHEY and SVGEGT. In nucleotides, the CDR3 is TGTGCCAGCACCGTAGGGGGATCCTACGAGCAGTACTTC. Translating gives CASTVGGSYEQYF.

This clonotype was seen only a few times. The genes are TRBV12-3 or TRBV12-4 and TRBJ2-7, with D perhaps matching TRBD1 (6 bases). CDR3 length: 13 residues. Trimming took 8 bases from V and 0 from J, leaving 11 bases between them. CDR3 region: CASAGTNSYEQYF. The CDR3 nucleotides read TGTGCCAGCGCCGGGACAAACTCCTACGAGCAGTACTTC.

This chain connects TRBV7-2 to TRBJ2-1; 11 positions match TRBD2. Germline V gene sequence: CDR1 SGHTA, CDR2 FQGNSA. The CDR3 consists of 18 residues. Unmatched junction bases numbered 5, after V lost 1 base and J lost 0 bases. CDR3 amino acids: CASSLVAGGPVSYNEQFF. DNA for the CDR3: TGTGCCAGCAGCTTAGTAGCGGGGGGGCCAGTCTCCTACAATGAGCAGTTCTTC.

This chain connects TRBV6-6 to TRBJ1-5; D call uncertain. The CDR3 is made up of 15 amino acids. CDR1 and CDR2 (germline): MNHNY, SVGAGI (reference sequence). The V end was cut by 8 bases, the J end by 3 bases, with 17 bases between. Here the CDR3 DNA reads TGTGCCAGCGTCCCCACCGGGGTGTCCAATCAGCCCCAGCATTTT. It is translated as CASVPTGVSNQPQHF.

This clonotype was recorded at least ten times. The rearrangement uses TRBV7-2 and TRBJ2-7; 8 bases match TRBD2. The CDR3 is 14 residues long. CDR1 SGHTA and CDR2 FQGNSA come from the germline V gene. J lost 2 bases, V lost 5 bases, and 5 bases had no gene match. The CDR3 nucleotides are TGTGCCAGCAGCCCGAGCGGGGGTACCTACGAGCAGTACTTC. Amino acid sequence: CASSPSGGTYEQYF.

In this sample, this clonotype turned up once. The V and J genes are TRBV25-1 and TRBJ2-1; tentatively, D is TRBD1 (5 bases). Germline CDR1 MGHDK, CDR2 SYGVNS. The CDR3 covers 18 residues. V gave up 3 bases and J gave up 7 bases, with 25 bases separating them. The CDR3 is CASSELLYQTVAKNEQFF. The CDR3 bases are TGTGCCAGCAGTGAGCTTCTTTATCAGACAGTGGCGAAAAATGAGCAGTTCTTC.

The rearrangement joins TRBV3-1 to TRBJ1-2; D gene ambiguous. The CDR3 is 15 amino acids. Germline V gives CDR1 LGHDT, CDR2 YNNKEL (reference sequence). With 0 bases removed from V and 13 bases from J, the gap between germline ends came to 21 bases. The CDR3 DNA follows: TGTGCCAGCAGCCAAGAAGAAGGGAAGCCCTCAACTTGCACCTTC. It codes for CASSQEEGKPSTCTF.

V and J are TRBV9 and TRBJ2-5; no clear D gene. V was cut by 3 bases and J by 1 base, with 7 bases left in between. This CDR3 contains 13 residues. Germline V CDR1 and CDR2: SGDLS, YYNGEE. CDR3 sequence (DNA): TGTGCCAGCAGCGGTATGTCCCAAGAGACCCAGTACTTC. It is translated as CASSGMSQETQYF.

This clonotype has only a few counts. This chain connects TRBV6-1 to TRBJ2-3; D remains ambiguous. The CDR3 contains 14 residues. Deletions cut 6 bases from V and 6 bases from J, with 16 bases between. Germline loops: CDR1 MNHNS, CDR2 SASEGT. This CDR3 reads CASSPLSYGDTQYF. CDR3 DNA: TGTGCCAGCAGCCCTCTCAGCTATGGGGATACGCAGTATTTT.

The gene calls are TRBV7-8 and TRBJ2-4; TRBD1 agrees at 10 bases. V shed 7 bases and J 1 base; nucleotides not matched to a gene: 4. CDR3 length equals 15 residues. CDR1 and CDR2 from the germline V gene are SGHVS and FQNEAQ. The CDR3 DNA is TGTGCCAGCACTCCGGGACAGGGGGCCAAAAACATTCAGTACTTC. It encodes CASTPGQGAKNIQYF.

This clonotype came up a few times. The CDR3: CATSDPIRGSVSFGYTF. The DNA of the CDR3 is TGTGCCACCAGTGATCCGATTCGAGGGAGCGTATCTTTTGGCTACACCTTC. V usage is TRBV24-1 and J usage is TRBJ1-2, with D uncertain. The V and J ends lost 3 bases and 7 bases respectively, with 23 bases between them. The V gene's germline CDR1 is KGHDR and CDR2 SFDVKD. The CDR3 has 17 amino acids.

The chain combines TRBV20-1 with TRBJ2-3; the match to TRBD2 covers 12 bases. The ends lost 6 bases at V and 5 bases at J; junction bases unmatched: 18. The germline V gene has CDR1 DFQATT and CDR2 SNEGSKA (reference sequence). The CDR3 is 18 residues long. The CDR3 is CSAKRASGGAPRGDTQYF. Written as DNA, the CDR3 is TGCAGTGCCAAAAGGGCTAGCGGGGGGGCTCCCAGGGGAGATACGCAGTATTTT.

This clonotype has just a few counts. The chain uses TRBV5-6 and TRBJ1-2; a weak D match, TRBD1 (5 bases). The CDR3 consists of 16 residues. The V end was cut by 4 bases, the J end by 0 bases, with 16 bases between. Germline lookup yields CDR1 SGHDT and CDR2 YYEEEE. The DNA of the CDR3 is TGTGCCAGCAGCCTGACAGTGAGACCGGCTAACTATGGCTACACCTTC. Translating gives CASSLTVRPANYGYTF. The full variable domain, rest sourced from reference TRBV5-6 and TRBJ1-2, is DAGVTQSPTHLIKTRGQQVTLRCSPKSGHDTVSWYQQALGQGPQFIFQYYEEEERQRGNFPDRFSGHQFPNYSSELNVNALLLGDSALYLCASSLTVRPANYGYTFGSGTRLTVV.